This is a list of T cell receptor beta chains from one sample in a study of blood T cell repertoires in COVID-19. Profiling relied on immunoSEQ multiplex PCR, and the TCRdb table lists in-frame clones only, not all of them. Of 350,000 to 400,000 clones listed, over 75% are singletons. What was sequenced was PBMCs or T cells enriched from blood (not recorded which). These receptors were taken from a woman aged 25-40 years with acute COVID-19. Both conserved end residues are part of each CDR3. D genes are given only for firm matches. Rows may omit the clone size; those that give it use once, few, many or a size class.

J gene | V gene | clone size | D gene | CDR3 protein | CDR3 DNA
TRBJ1-1 | TRBV6-5 | - | - | CASFDRWSEAFF | TGTGCCAGCTTCGACAGGTGGAGTGAAGCTTTCTTT
TRBJ1-5 | TRBV29-1 | - | TRBD1 | CSVIQGTSNQPQHF | TGCAGCGTAATACAGGGGACTAGCAATCAGCCCCAGCATTTT
TRBJ2-7 | TRBV10-2 | - | TRBD1 | CASSVTGGIEQYF | TGCGCCAGCAGTGTCACAGGGGGCATCGAGCAGTACTTC
TRBJ2-7 | TRBV6-5 | few | - | CASRIRSSAPYEQYF | TGTGCCAGCAGAATACGGTCATCTGCCCCCTACGAGCAGTACTTC
TRBJ1-1 | TRBV12-3/TRBV12-4 | - | TRBD1 | CASREDREAFF | TGTGCCAGCAGGGAGGACAGGGAAGCTTTCTTT
TRBJ1-5 | TRBV10-3 | - | - | CAISSSLGQNSNQPQHF | TGTGCCATCAGTTCCTCATTAGGACAGAATAGCAATCAGCCCCAGCATTTT
TRBJ1-1 | TRBV3-1/TRBV3-2 | - | - | CASSQARAPMNTEAFF | TGTGCCAGCAGCCAAGCGAGGGCGCCCATGAACACTGAAGCTTTCTTT
TRBJ2-7 | TRBV10-3 | - | - | CAISESRSYEQYF | TGTGCCATCAGTGAAAGCCGGTCCTACGAGCAGTACTTC
TRBJ2-3 | TRBV27 | - | - | CASSLSQGSGARTDTQYF | TGTGCCAGCAGTTTATCCCAGGGTTCGGGCGCGCGGACAGATACGCAGTATTTT
TRBJ1-1 | TRBV19 | - | - | CASSIEGSPIEAFF | TGTGCCAGTAGTATTGAGGGCAGCCCGATTGAAGCTTTCTTT
TRBJ1-1 | TRBV5-1 | - | TRBD1 | CASSFRTGLEAFF | TGCGCCAGCAGCTTCAGGACAGGCCTTGAAGCTTTCTTT